This TCR beta chain was obtained from a study of blood T cell repertoires in COVID-19. Across the whole study: The origin of the acute and convalescent COVID-19 samples was the United States, Italy and Spain. Nucleic acid was either cDNA or gDNA, and it came from T cells, B-cell-depleted T cells, or PBMCs.

Per the authors' pipeline: Counts of nucleated cells, estimated from reference gene primer amplification, were obtained. The repertoire was sequenced with immunoSEQ multiplex PCR; TCRdb's copy has only in-frame clones and lacks some. V, J and clone size are taken as reported in that table, and D and trimming were inferred from the DNA itself. The sample records 65,000 to 80,000 clones, more than 75% being singletons. CDR1 and CDR2 from the germline V gene are SGHDN and FVKESK. CDR3 length: 16 amino acids. Trimming left V 4 bases short and J 7 bases short, with 22 bases between. The chain employs TRBV14 and TRBJ1-1, with unresolved D. The sample consisted of peripheral blood. This clonotype was obtained from a human donor in a cohort sampled during active COVID-19. CDR3 amino acids: CASSPGTGKGGREAFF. CDR3 nucleotides: TGTGCCAGCAGCCCCGGAACCGGGAAGGGAGGGCGTGAAGCTTTCTTT.